The 17 T cell receptor beta chains listed next were all sequenced from one sample in a study of blood T cell repertoires in COVID-19. The method was immunoSEQ multiplex PCR; TCRdb's version includes in-frame clones alone and lacks a portion of them. This table has approximately 490,000 clones, roughly nine tenths appearing once. The sample was PBMCs or T cells enriched from blood (not recorded which). Receptor source: a woman under 30 who had recovered from COVID-19.

The V and J genes are TRBV11-2 and TRBJ2-7, with D perhaps matching TRBD1 (6 bases). The germline V and J ends were trimmed by 4 bases and 6 bases, with 10 bases remaining between them. CDR3 length: 12 residues. Per the germline V gene, CDR1 is SGHAT and CDR2 is FQNNGV. The CDR3 sequence: CASSSTGFEQYF. The CDR3, as DNA: TGTGCCAGCAGCTCTACAGGGTTCGAGCAGTACTTC.

Comment on this clone: The sample has other DNA sequences that encode this CDR3 too. This sequence joins TRBV11-2 and TRBJ1-2; D gene unclear. This CDR3 has 12 amino acids. Trimming removed 0 bases from V and 6 bases from J, with 5 bases in between. CDR1 is SGHAT and CDR2 is FQNNGV in the germline V gene. CDR3 amino acids: CASSLEGDGYTF. In DNA form, the CDR3 reads TGTGCCAGCAGCTTAGAAGGAGATGGCTACACCTTC.

This clone was observed a handful of times. The chain links TRBV19 to TRBJ1-3; D unclear. Trimming pared 7 bases from V and 0 bases from J, leaving 7 bases between. Germline V gene lookup returns CDR1 LNHDA and CDR2 SQIVND (reference sequence). This CDR3 contains 13 residues. The CDR3 nucleotides are TGTGCCAGTACCACGGGCTCTGGAAACACCATATATTTT. It specifies CASTTGSGNTIYF.

The CDR3 spells CASSPIQGEAFF. In DNA form, the CDR3 reads TGTGCCAGCTCACCGATTCAGGGTGAAGCTTTCTTT. The rearrangement uses TRBV18 and TRBJ1-1; TRBD1 is a possible D gene (5 bases). Germline V CDR1 and CDR2: KGHSH, LQKENI. The CDR3 runs to 12 residues. Trimming left V 3 bases short and J 7 bases short, with 9 bases between. The whole variable domain, filled in from reference TRBV18 and TRBJ1-1, reads NAGVMQNPRHLVRRRGQEARLRCSPMKGHSHVYWYRQLPEEGLKFMVYLQKENIIDESGMPKERFSAEFPKEGPSILRIQQVVRGDSAAYFCASSPIQGEAFFGQGTRLTVV.

The chain is built from TRBV4-1 and TRBJ1-2; D not resolved. The V end was cut by 6 bases, the J end by 10 bases, with 12 bases between. Germline V gene data show CDR1 as MGHRA and CDR2 as YSYEKL. The CDR3 is 11 amino acids. In DNA, the CDR3 is TGCGCCAGCAGTACCGGACTTGACTACACCTTC. It translates to CASSTGLDYTF.

The chain recombines TRBV7-9 with TRBJ1-1; tentatively, D is TRBD1 (5 bases). V was trimmed by 8 bases and J by 3 bases, leaving 16 bases between them. The CDR3 sequence is 14 residues long. Germline CDR1 SEHNR, CDR2 FQNEAQ (reference sequence). The chain's CDR3 is CASQAWGEDTEAFF. CDR3 DNA sequence: TGTGCCAGCCAAGCTTGGGGGGAGGACACTGAAGCTTTCTTT.

The gene calls are TRBV6-1 and TRBJ1-2; D ambiguous. CDR1 is MNHNS, CDR2 SASEGT, per germline. Trimming left V 1 base short and J 7 bases short, with 10 bases between. The CDR3 extends over 13 amino acids. As DNA, the CDR3 is TGTGCCAGCAGTGAAGGTCTCGTCGGTGGCTACACCTTC. It translates to CASSEGLVGGYTF.

The rearrangement joins TRBV18 to TRBJ1-1, with D hard to call. Trimming left V 0 bases short and J 3 bases short, with 11 bases between. This CDR3 has 15 residues. Germline loops: CDR1 KGHSH, CDR2 LQKENI. The CDR3 DNA reads TGTGCCAGCTCACCACCGTGGGGAGAGGACACTGAAGCTTTCTTT. Translating it yields CASSPPWGEDTEAFF.

The chain links TRBV7-8 to TRBJ1-1; 7 bases match TRBD1. From germline, CDR1 is SGHVS and CDR2 FQNEAQ. V lost 5 bases to trimming and J lost 6 bases; unmatched junction nucleotides: 9. This CDR3 has 14 amino acids. The CDR3 protein is CASSPGTDPPEAFF. CDR3 coding DNA: TGTGCCAGCAGCCCTGGGACAGACCCTCCTGAAGCTTTCTTT.

V usage is TRBV30 and J usage is TRBJ2-1; a weak D match, TRBD1 (6 bases). This CDR3 is 16 amino acids long. CDR1 and CDR2 from the germline V gene are GTSNPN and SVGIG (reference sequence). Trimming stripped 3 bases from V and 5 bases from J, with 20 bases between. Here the CDR3 reads CAWRYEQGRGDNEQFF. DNA for the CDR3: TGTGCCTGGAGATACGAACAGGGAAGAGGCGACAATGAGCAGTTCTTC.

The chain combines TRBV2 with TRBJ1-5; the D is unclear. The germline V gene encodes CDR1 SNHLY and CDR2 FYNNEI. Trimming took 3 bases from V and 4 from J, leaving 7 bases between them. This CDR3 is built from 13 residues. CDR3 protein: CASSDQQNQPQHF. CDR3 in DNA: TGTGCCAGCAGTGATCAACAAAATCAGCCCCAGCATTTT.

This chain joins TRBV13 and TRBJ2-3, with a tentative D call TRBD2 (6 bases). This CDR3 contains 18 residues. Germline assignment: CDR1 PRHDT and CDR2 FYEKMQ (reference sequence). V lost 3 bases, J lost 0 bases, and 19 bases lay in between. The DNA for the CDR3 is TGTGCCAGCAGCTTGGGACTTCGTAGCTTGTCTAGCACAGATACGCAGTATTTT. This encodes CASSLGLRSLSSTDTQYF.

The chain is built from TRBV7-8 and TRBJ1-1; no clear D gene. The length of the CDR3 is 15 residues. Trimming took off 0 bases at V and 4 bases at J, with 12 bases between the two ends. Germline assignment: CDR1 SGHVS and CDR2 FQNEAQ. The CDR3 spells CASSLAFQEGTEAFF. CDR3 coding DNA: TGTGCCAGCAGCTTAGCGTTCCAGGAAGGCACTGAAGCTTTCTTT.

The V and J genes are TRBV9 and TRBJ2-2, with TRBD2 as a possible D gene (5 bases). There are 13 residues in the CDR3. V shed 4 bases and J shed 3 bases, with 7 bases lying between them. Germline V CDR1 and CDR2: SGDLS, YYNGEE. The CDR3 DNA reads as TGTGCCAGCAGCCTAGCCGACACCGGGGAGCTGTTTTTT. Protein: CASSLADTGELFF.

This clone was counted a single time. The rearrangement joins TRBV28 to TRBJ1-3, with 7 positions matching TRBD1. This CDR3 has 14 amino acids. From germline, CDR1 is MDHEN and CDR2 SYDVKM. With V trimmed by 3 bases and J by 2 bases, 1 base remained unmatched. CDR3 nucleotide sequence: TGTGCCAGCAGTTTCACAGGGGCTGGAAACACCATATATTTT. It yields the protein CASSFTGAGNTIYF. Full variable domain (outside the CDR3, taken from reference TRBV28 and TRBJ1-3): DVKVTQSSRYLVKRTGEKVFLECVQDMDHENMFWYRQDPGLGLRLIYFSYDVKMKEKGDIPEGYSVSREKKERFSLILESASTNQTSMYLCASSFTGAGNTIYFGEGSWLTVV.

This chain connects TRBV11-2 to TRBJ2-7, with a weak D call TRBD2 (6 bases). Germline V gives CDR1 SGHAT, CDR2 FQNNGV. V lost 1 base and J lost 6, with 13 bases in between. The CDR3 loop spans 14 amino acids. The CDR3: CASSLAPGGSEQYF. The CDR3 DNA follows: TGTGCCAGCAGCTTAGCCCCCGGAGGGTCCGAGCAGTACTTC.

The chain carries TRBV29-1 and TRBJ1-5; D gene unclear. This CDR3 spans 12 amino acids. The germline gives CDR1 SQVTM, CDR2 ANQGSEA. V was pared by 4 bases and J by 6 bases, with 10 bases between. This CDR3 reads CSVGSAGQPQHF. CDR3 DNA sequence: TGCAGCGTTGGATCGGCGGGTCAGCCCCAGCATTTT.